The source of this TCR beta chain is a study of shared clonotypes between healthy human individuals. Across the whole study: The donor pool was made up of two women and three men aged 18 to 49. The study's findings and limits: Blood was the only sampled material, and tissue repertoires likely differ.

CDR3 length: 15 amino acids. V shed 1 base and J shed 5 bases, with 14 bases lying between them. Per the germline V gene, CDR1 is WSHSY and CDR2 is SAAADI. Remarks on this clone: Antigen: not known.

Adult Caucasians living in Nashville, Tennessee made up all of the donors. Data came from immunoSEQ multiplex PCR; TCRdb stores just in-frame clones and leaves some out. The data show approximately 460,000 clones, 77% seen once. Sequencing was carried out using PBMCs. The chain has TRBV10-2 and TRBJ1-2; D unresolved. This clonotype originated in a woman in her thirties or forties in good health. Some clones in this sample may be carry-over from other donors' samples. The CDR3 DNA sequence: TGCGCCAGCAGTGAGTTTCTGTCTCTTGGGTATGGCTACACCTTC. Its translation is CASSEFLSLGYGYTF.